The 9 T cell receptor beta chains in this list originate from one sample, sequenced in a study of blood T cell repertoires in COVID-19. TCRdb's table, derived via immunoSEQ multiplex PCR, lists solely in-frame clones and lacks some. Here the sample spans roughly 420,000 clones, more than 75% being singletons. Sequencing was carried out using PBMCs or T cells enriched from blood (not recorded which). The receptors originated from a woman younger than 45 with acute COVID-19.

The chain combines TRBV5-1 with TRBJ2-1, with a possible D match to TRBD1 (5 bases). The ends were cut back, 5 bases at V and 9 bases at J, with 12 bases in the middle. The germline V gene encodes CDR1 SGHRS and CDR2 YFSETQ. This CDR3 spans 12 amino acids. CDR3 protein: CASRSERGEQFF. The CDR3 DNA follows: TGCGCCAGCAGGAGTGAAAGGGGTGAGCAGTTCTTC. The variable domain in full, completed from reference TRBV5-1 and TRBJ2-1, reads KAGVTQTPRYLIKTRGQQVTLSCSPISGHRSVSWYQQTPGQGLQFLFEYFSETQRNKGNFPGRFSGRQFSNSRSEMNVSTLELGDSALYLCASRSERGEQFFGPGTRLTVL.

The rearrangement links TRBV30 to TRBJ2-2; possible D gene TRBD2, 6 bases. The CDR3 totals 13 residues. V lost 6 bases and J 5 bases, leaving 13 bases between the germline ends. Germline V gives CDR1 GTSNPN, CDR2 SVGIG (reference sequence). The CDR3 here is CACTGGRTGELFF. DNA of the CDR3: TGTGCCTGTACCGGGGGTAGAACCGGGGAGCTGTTTTTT.

This clone appeared once. This chain connects TRBV27 to TRBJ2-1, with unresolved D. This CDR3 has 13 residues. The germline gives CDR1 MNHEY, CDR2 SMNVEV (reference sequence). V was cut by 1 base and J by 4 bases, with 5 bases left in between. CDR3 amino acids: CASSLFSYNEQFF. CDR3 bases: TGTGCCAGCAGTTTATTTTCTTACAATGAGCAGTTCTTC.

The chain joins TRBV5-1 to TRBJ2-7; 7 bases match TRBD2. Germline trimming cut 4 bases from V and 4 bases from J; bases unmatched to any gene: 5. CDR1 is SGHRS and CDR2 is YFSETQ in the germline V gene. This CDR3 region has 13 residues. CDR3 loop: CASSNQGGYEQYF. CDR3 nucleotides: TGCGCCAGCAGCAACCAGGGAGGGTACGAGCAGTACTTC.

This sequence joins TRBV5-8 and TRBJ2-2, with TRBD1 identical over 7 bases. CDR1 and CDR2 from the germline V gene are SGHTS and YDEGEE. The CDR3 runs 16 residues. The V segment lost 0 bases and the J segment 5 bases; nucleotides outside the gene matches: 7. For the CDR3, the DNA is TGTGCCAGCAGCTTGGAGGGGGCCAAGAGGACCGGGGAGCTGTTTTTT. Translated, it gives CASSLEGAKRTGELFF. Complete variable domain (other parts from reference TRBV5-8 and TRBJ2-2): EAGVTQSPTHLIKTRGQQATLRCSPISGHTSVYWYQQALGLGLQFLLWYDEGEERNRGNFPPRFSGRQFPNYSSELNVNALELEDSALYLCASSLEGAKRTGELFFGEGSRLTVL.

J is TRBJ2-7 and V is TRBV5-1; 8 bases agree with TRBD1. CDR3 length: 16 amino acids. Germline V gives CDR1 SGHRS, CDR2 YFSETQ. V lost 3 bases, J lost 2 bases, and 10 bases stayed unmatched. CDR3: CASSSWAGQGTYEQYF. CDR3 DNA: TGCGCCAGCAGCTCTTGGGCCGGACAGGGAACCTACGAGCAGTACTTC.

This sequence joins TRBV3-1 (or the pseudogene TRBV3-2) and TRBJ2-2; 9 bases line up with TRBD2. Germline CDR1 and CDR2: LGHDT and YNNKEL (reference sequence). The junction had 2 bases not matched to a gene; V was cut back by 2 bases and J by 1 base. This CDR3 has 16 residues. CDR3: CASSQPAGGNTGELFF. DNA for the CDR3: TGTGCCAGCAGCCAACCAGCGGGGGGGAACACCGGGGAGCTGTTTTTT.

As DNA, the CDR3 is TGTGCCAGCAGTGAAGCGGGTAACAGATACTATGGCTACACCTTC. Translation: CASSEAGNRYYGYTF. The rearrangement joins TRBV6-1 to TRBJ1-2; D remains ambiguous. The CDR3 has 15 amino acids. The germline CDR1 and CDR2 sequences are MNHNS and SASEGT. The V end lost 0 bases, the J end lost 3 bases, and 11 bases lay between the germline ends.

This clone was found a few times. The V gene is TRBV6-5, the J gene TRBJ1-1; TRBD1 matches 10 bases. Germline V CDR1 and CDR2: MNHEY, SVGAGI. V trimming: 5 bases; J trimming: 5 bases; junction bases outside the gene matches: 8. The CDR3 is 15 residues long. The CDR3 DNA sequence: TGTGCCAGCAGTCGGGACAGGGGTTCGTGGACTGAAGCTTTCTTT. Translating gives CASSRDRGSWTEAFF.